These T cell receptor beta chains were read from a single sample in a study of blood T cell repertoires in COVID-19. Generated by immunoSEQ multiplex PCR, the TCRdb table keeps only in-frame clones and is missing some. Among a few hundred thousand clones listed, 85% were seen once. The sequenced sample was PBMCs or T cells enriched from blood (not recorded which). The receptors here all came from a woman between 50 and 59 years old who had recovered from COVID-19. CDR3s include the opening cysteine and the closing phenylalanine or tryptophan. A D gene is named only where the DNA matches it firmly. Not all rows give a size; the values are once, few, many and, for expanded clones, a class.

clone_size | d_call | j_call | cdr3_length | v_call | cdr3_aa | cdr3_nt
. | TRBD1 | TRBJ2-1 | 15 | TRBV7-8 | CASSLKQGAGNEQFF | TGTGCCAGCAGCTTAAAACAGGGGGCAGGCAATGAGCAGTTCTTC
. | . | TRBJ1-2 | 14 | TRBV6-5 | CASSGGDDNYGYTF | TGTGCCAGCAGCGGGGGGGATGACAACTATGGCTACACCTTC
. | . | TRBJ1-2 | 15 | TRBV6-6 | CASSLRGAGQDGYTF | TGTGCCAGCAGTCTTCGGGGGGCAGGGCAAGATGGCTACACCTTC
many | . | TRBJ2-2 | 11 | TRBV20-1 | CSAVGAGELFF | TGCAGTGCTGTAGGGGCCGGGGAGCTGTTTTTT
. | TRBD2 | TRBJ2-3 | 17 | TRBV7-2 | CASSLVVTSVSTDTQYF | TGTGCCAGCAGCTTAGTGGTGACTAGCGTTAGCACAGATACGCAGTATTTT
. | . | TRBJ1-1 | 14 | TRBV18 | CASSYSGMNTEAFF | TGTGCCAGCTCTTACTCGGGGATGAACACTGAAGCTTTCTTT
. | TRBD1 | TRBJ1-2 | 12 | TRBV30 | CAWSTGDYGYTF | TGTGCCTGGAGCACAGGGGACTATGGCTACACCTTC
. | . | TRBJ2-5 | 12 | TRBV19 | CASKETGETQYF | TGTGCCAGTAAAGAGACCGGGGAGACCCAGTACTTC
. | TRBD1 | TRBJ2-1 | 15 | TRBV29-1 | CSAAPGTVGGRQQFF | TGCAGCGCCGCCCCCGGGACAGTTGGGGGAAGGCAGCAGTTCTTC
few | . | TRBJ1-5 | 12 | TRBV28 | CASSGGVVPQHF | TGTGCCAGCAGCGGGGGGGTGGTGCCCCAGCATTTT
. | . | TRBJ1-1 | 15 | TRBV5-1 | CASSLAAQGYTEAFF | TGCGCCAGCAGCTTGGCCGCGCAGGGGTACACTGAAGCTTTCTTT
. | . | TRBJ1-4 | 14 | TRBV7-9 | CASSLKSGDEKLFF | TGTGCCAGCAGCTTAAAATCCGGGGATGAAAAACTGTTTTTT
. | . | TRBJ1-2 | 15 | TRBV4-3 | CASSQNYGGDYGYTF | TGCGCCAGCAGCCAGAATTATGGGGGGGACTATGGCTACACCTTC
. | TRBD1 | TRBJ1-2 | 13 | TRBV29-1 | CSVEGGQEYGYTF | TGCAGCGTTGAGGGGGGACAGGAATATGGCTACACCTTC
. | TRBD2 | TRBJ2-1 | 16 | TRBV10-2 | CASSEVASGPDNEQFF | TGCGCCAGCAGTGAGGTTGCTAGCGGGCCGGACAATGAGCAGTTCTTC
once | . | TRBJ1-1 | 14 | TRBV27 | CASSPLVQLAEAFF | TGTGCCAGCAGTCCCCTCGTCCAGTTGGCTGAAGCTTTCTTT
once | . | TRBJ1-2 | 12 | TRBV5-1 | CASAQGNYGYTF | TGCGCCAGCGCACAGGGCAACTATGGCTACACCTTC
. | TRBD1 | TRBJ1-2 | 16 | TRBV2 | CASSRLAGQANYGYTF | TGTGCCAGCAGTCGCCTGGCGGGACAGGCTAACTATGGCTACACCTTC
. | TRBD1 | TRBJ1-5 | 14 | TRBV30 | CAWNLGQALQPQHF | TGTGCCTGGAACTTGGGACAGGCTCTTCAGCCCCAGCATTTT
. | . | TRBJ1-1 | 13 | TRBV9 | CASSREMNTEAFF | TGTGCCAGCAGCCGAGAGATGAACACTGAAGCTTTCTTT
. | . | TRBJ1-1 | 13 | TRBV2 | CASSRDRNTEAFF | TGTGCCAGCAGTCGAGACAGGAACACTGAAGCTTTCTTT
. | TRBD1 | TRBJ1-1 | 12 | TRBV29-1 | CSGRTGATEAFF | TGCAGCGGGCGGACAGGGGCCACTGAAGCTTTCTTT
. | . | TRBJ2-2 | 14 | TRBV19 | CASSMGQNTGELFF | TGTGCCAGTAGTATGGGACAGAACACCGGGGAGCTGTTTTTT
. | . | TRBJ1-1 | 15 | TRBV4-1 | CASSQENRVGTEAFF | TGCGCCAGCAGCCAAGAGAACAGGGTGGGCACTGAAGCTTTCTTT
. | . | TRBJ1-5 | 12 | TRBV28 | CASTQSNQPQHF | TGTGCCAGCACGCAGAGCAATCAGCCCCAGCATTTT
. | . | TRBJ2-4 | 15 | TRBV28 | CASSFAGRAKNIQYF | TGTGCCAGCAGTTTTGCGGGGAGGGCCAAAAACATTCAGTACTTC
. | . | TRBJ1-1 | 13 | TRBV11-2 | CASSLGQYTEAFF | TGTGCCAGCAGCTTAGGACAGTACACTGAAGCTTTCTTT
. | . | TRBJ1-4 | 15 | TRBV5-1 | CASSFEGARNEKLFF | TGCGCCAGCAGCTTCGAAGGGGCCCGCAATGAAAAACTGTTTTTT
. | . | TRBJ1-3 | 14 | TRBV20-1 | CSASHKVAGNTIYF | TGCAGTGCTAGTCACAAGGTAGCGGGAAACACCATATATTTT
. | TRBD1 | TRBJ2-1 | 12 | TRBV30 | CACDTGDDEQFF | TGTGCCTGTGACACAGGGGACGATGAGCAGTTCTTC
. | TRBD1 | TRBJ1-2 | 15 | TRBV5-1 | CASSWWDSSNYGYTF | TGCGCCAGCAGCTGGTGGGACAGCTCTAACTATGGCTACACCTTC